The 8 T cell receptor beta chains below were found in one sample sequenced in a study of T cell repertoires in cytomegalovirus infection. A single record per CDR3 protein comes from TCRdb applying MiXCR to the reads. The table includes nearly 550,000 distinct CDR3 sequences, approximately 17% detected once. Material for sequencing was CD8+ T cells from PBMCs. The receptors stem from a human donor in good health (CMV status not recorded). Some clones in this sample may be carry-over from other donors' samples.

This clonotype was recorded many times. The rearrangement links TRBV24-1 to TRBJ2-3; TRBD1 aligns across 8 bases. Looked up from germline, CDR1 is KGHDR and CDR2 is SFDVKD. The CDR3 runs 15 residues. Trimming removed 4 bases from V and 2 bases from J; junction bases left unmatched: 4. The CDR3 reads CATSEATGVTDTQYF. The CDR3 DNA is TGTGCCACCAGTGAAGCGACAGGGGTCACAGATACGCAGTATTTT.

Points on this clonotype: A much larger clonotype is one base distant, so this may be a read error. The CDR3 sequence is CASGRDRVSEAFF. Here the CDR3 DNA reads TGTGCTAGTGGACGGGACAGGGTATCGGAAGCTTTCTTT. The genes are TRBV12-5 and TRBJ1-1; 9 nucleotides agree with TRBD1. The ends lost 6 bases at V and 8 bases at J; junction bases unmatched: 7. The CDR3 has 13 amino acids. Germline-derived CDR1 and CDR2 are LGHNT and FRNRAP.

This clonotype was seen ten or more times. V is TRBV7-8 and J is TRBJ1-4; D not resolved. This CDR3 has 16 residues. Germline lookup yields CDR1 SGHVS and CDR2 FQNEAQ. Trimming took off 5 bases at V and 4 bases at J, with 17 bases between the two ends. This CDR3 is CASSITGRNDNEKLFF. In DNA, the CDR3 is TGTGCCAGCAGCATTACGGGCCGCAACGATAATGAAAAACTGTTTTTT.

This clonotype has ten or more counts. V gene TRBV11-1 combines with J gene TRBJ2-1; 10 bases line up with TRBD2. The CDR3 runs 17 residues. The V and J ends lost 5 bases and 8 bases, in that order; junction bases with no gene match: 15. Germline V gene lookup returns CDR1 SGHAT and CDR2 FQDESV (reference sequence). The chain's CDR3 is CASSNLLGLAPLYEQFF. CDR3 sequence (DNA): TGTGCCAGCAGCAACCTACTGGGACTAGCGCCACTTTATGAGCAGTTCTTC.

The chain employs TRBV5-1 and TRBJ1-2; D is perhaps TRBD1 (5 bases). Germline CDR1 is SGHRS and CDR2 is YFSETQ. The CDR3 covers 17 residues. V was clipped by 0 bases and J by 5 bases, with 20 bases between them. CDR3 region: CASSLADTTFGGYGYTF. In DNA, the CDR3 is TGCGCCAGCAGCTTGGCCGACACCACCTTCGGGGGGTATGGCTACACCTTC.

This clonotype showed up just a few times. The chain couples TRBV6-5 to TRBJ1-4; D is unclear. Trimming removed 7 bases from V and 6 bases from J, with 9 bases in between. This CDR3 has 12 amino acids. Germline CDR1 reads MNHEY; CDR2 reads SVGAGI. The chain's CDR3 is CASKDRDEKLFF. The CDR3 region has the DNA TGTGCCAGCAAGGACCGGGATGAAAAACTGTTTTTT.

This clonotype has at least ten counts. The chain links TRBV6-2 or TRBV6-3 to TRBJ2-7; D possibly corresponds to TRBD1 (6 bases). CDR3 length: 15 amino acids. The V end lost 4 bases, the J end lost 2 bases, and 15 bases lay between the germline ends. Per the germline V gene, CDR1 is MNHEY and CDR2 is SVGEGT. DNA for the CDR3: TGTGCCAGCAGTTGGGGCAGGGGCCCAACCTACGAGCAGTACTTC. Protein: CASSWGRGPTYEQYF.

The J gene is TRBJ1-1, the V gene TRBV27, with no clear D. V was trimmed by 5 bases and J by 4 bases, leaving 26 bases between them. The length of the CDR3 is 18 residues. The V gene's germline CDR1 is MNHEY and CDR2 SMNVEV (reference sequence). CDR3 DNA sequence: TGTGCCAGCAGTCGGTTCCTTATTGTGTACAGCCGCTCCACTGAAGCTTTCTTT. Its protein is CASSRFLIVYSRSTEAFF.